The 28 T cell receptor beta chains given below trace back to one sample, sequenced in a study of blood T cells in healthy people across ages. Alongside a J-beta primer mix, a sample-barcoded 5' primer served in a second PCR lasting about 7 to 12 cycles. A single record per CDR3 protein comes from TCRdb applying MiXCR to the 5' RACE reads. The sample holds hundreds of thousands of distinct CDR3 sequences; roughly 20% are singletons and the top ten take roughly 22%. Specimen: blood. These receptors all stem from a man aged 70 or older in good health.

This clonotype showed up just once. This chain links TRBV7-9 with TRBJ1-2, with 8 positions matching TRBD1. This CDR3 comprises 12 residues. Trimming cost V 7 bases and J 5 bases; bases outside gene matches: 3. The germline CDR1 and CDR2 sequences are SEHNR and FQNEAQ (reference sequence). The CDR3, as DNA: TGTGCCAGCACCCGACAGGGGTATGGCTACACCTTC. It is translated as CASTRQGYGYTF.

This clonotype was detected only a few times. This may be a read error, as it is one base from a much larger clone. This rearrangement joins TRBV25-1 to TRBJ2-3, with D uncertain. The germline V gene encodes CDR1 MGHDK and CDR2 SYGVNS. The CDR3 consists of 11 residues. The CDR3 is CASTSTDTPYF. As DNA, the CDR3 is TGTGCCAGCACATCCACAGATACGCCGTATTTT.

The chain combines TRBV3-1 with TRBJ2-2, with a weak D call TRBD1 (6 bases). Trimming left V 2 bases short and J 2 bases short, with 12 bases between. The CDR3 has 16 amino acids. Per germline, CDR1 LGHDT and CDR2 YNNKEL (reference sequence). CDR3 sequence: CASSQLTGFNTGELFF. Written as DNA, the CDR3 is TGTGCCAGCAGCCAACTAACAGGGTTTAACACCGGGGAGCTGTTTTTT.

The table lists this clonotype with a few counts. CDR3 nucleotides: TGTGCCAGCTCACCACAGGGACAAGGCTTGAACACTGAAGCTTTCTTT. Its translation is CASSPQGQGLNTEAFF. The chain carries TRBV18 and TRBJ1-1, with D perhaps matching TRBD1 (6 bases). Germline assignment: CDR1 KGHSH and CDR2 LQKENI. The V gene lost 1 base and the J gene lost 0 bases, with 12 bases spanning the gap. CDR3 length equals 16 residues.

The chain joins TRBV6-2 or TRBV6-3 to TRBJ1-2, with D tentatively TRBD1 (5 bases). With 7 bases removed from V and 5 bases from J, the gap between germline ends came to 17 bases. The CDR3 spans 14 residues. The germline gives CDR1 MNHEY, CDR2 SVGEGT. CDR3 protein: CASTDPGRAYGYTF. CDR3 DNA sequence: TGTGCCAGCACCGACCCCGGCAGGGCGTATGGCTACACCTTC.

This clonotype was observed a handful of times. The rearrangement links TRBV3-1 to TRBJ1-4; perhaps TRBD1 as D (5 bases). The length of the CDR3 is 12 residues. Germline CDR1 reads LGHDT; CDR2 reads YNNKEL (reference sequence). V was pared by 1 base and J by 11 bases, with 8 bases between. CDR3 region: CASSQVGTKLFF. The CDR3 nucleotides read TGTGCCAGCAGCCAAGTGGGGACCAAACTGTTTTTT.

This clonotype was seen only a few times. This chain uses TRBV7-2 with TRBJ2-1; no clear D gene. Per the germline V gene, CDR1 is SGHTA and CDR2 is FQGNSA. V dropped 3 bases and J dropped 10 bases, with 7 bases sitting between them. This CDR3 contains 11 residues. The CDR3 spells CTSSFFNEQFF. The CDR3 DNA sequence: TGTACCAGCAGCTTTTTCAACGAGCAGTTCTTC.

This clonotype came up a few times. This chain links TRBV7-9 with TRBJ2-7, with D possibly matching TRBD1 (6 bases). This CDR3 has 14 residues. The germline CDR1 and CDR2 sequences are SEHNR and FQNEAQ (reference sequence). The V and J ends lost 4 bases and 6 bases respectively, with 16 bases between them. This CDR3 reads CASSSPAGQTEQYF. In DNA form, the CDR3 reads TGTGCCAGCAGCTCCCCCGCCGGACAGACCGAGCAGTACTTC.

This chain's CDR3 is CSAPEGPYNEQFF. DNA for the CDR3: TGCAGTGCCCCTGAGGGTCCCTACAATGAGCAGTTCTTC. The V call is TRBV20-1, the J call TRBJ2-1, with D possibly TRBD2 on 5 matching bases. The germline CDR1 and CDR2 sequences are DFQATT and SNEGSKA (reference sequence). V lost 6 bases and J lost 2, with 11 bases in between. The CDR3 has 13 residues.

The V gene is TRBV7-9, the J gene TRBJ1-1; D might be TRBD1 (5 bases). The CDR3 consists of 13 residues. Trimming removed 4 bases at V and 4 bases at J, with 10 bases between. Germline CDR1 reads SEHNR; CDR2 reads FQNEAQ (reference sequence). CDR3 amino acids: CASSSMRGTEAFF. The CDR3 DNA sequence: TGTGCCAGCAGCTCCATGAGGGGCACTGAAGCTTTCTTT. The full variable domain, its missing parts supplied by reference TRBV7-9 and TRBJ1-1, is DTGVSQNPRHKITKRGQNVTFRCDPISEHNRLYWYRQTLGQGPEFLTYFQNEAQLEKSRLLSDRFSAERPKGSFSTLEIQRTEQGDSAMYLCASSSMRGTEAFFGQGTRLTVV.

In this sample, this clonotype turned up a few times. The V call is TRBV18, the J call TRBJ2-1; TRBD1 agrees at 7 bases. With 6 bases clipped from V and 9 bases from J, the junction kept 5 bases outside the gene matches. The CDR3 totals 12 residues. Germline V CDR1 and CDR2: KGHSH, LQKENI. CDR3 region: CASSLTGAEQFF. The DNA of the CDR3 is TGTGCCAGCTCGCTTACAGGGGCTGAGCAGTTCTTC. The full variable domain, in which reference TRBV18 and TRBJ2-1 provide the parts outside the CDR3, is NAGVMQNPRHLVRRRGQEARLRCSPMKGHSHVYWYRQLPEEGLKFMVYLQKENIIDESGMPKERFSAEFPKEGPSILRIQQVVRGDSAAYFCASSLTGAEQFFGPGTRLTVL.

This clonotype was counted a few times. The CDR3 DNA follows: TGTGCCAGCAGCTTAGATAGCCAGAGGGCTTTCGGCTATGGCTACACCTTC. It encodes CASSLDSQRAFGYGYTF. The rearrangement links TRBV11-2 to TRBJ1-2; no clear D. Looked up from germline, CDR1 is SGHAT and CDR2 is FQNNGV. Deletions cut 0 bases from V and 4 bases from J, with 18 bases between. CDR3 length equals 17 residues.

This clonotype was picked up a small number of times. The rearrangement joins TRBV12-3 or TRBV12-4 to TRBJ2-7, with no clear D. There are 12 residues in the CDR3. V was shortened by 6 bases and J by 0 bases, with 6 bases between the two germline ends. The CDR3 DNA sequence: TGTGCCAGCAGCCCGCCCTCCTACGAGCAGTACGTC. Translated: CASSPPSYEQYV.

The rearrangement uses TRBV27 and TRBJ2-1; 8 positions agree with TRBD2. The germline gives CDR1 MNHEY, CDR2 SMNVEV (reference sequence). The CDR3 sequence is 16 residues long. Trimming cost V 5 bases and J 2 bases; bases outside gene matches: 8. The CDR3 reads CASSPTGTRTYNEQFF. The CDR3 region has the DNA TGTGCCAGCAGTCCCACCGGGACTAGGACCTACAATGAGCAGTTCTTC.

This clonotype has ten or more counts. The V call is TRBV29-1, the J call TRBJ2-1; tentatively, D is TRBD1 (7 bases). Germline V lookup: CDR1 SQVTM, CDR2 ANQGSEA. The CDR3 runs to 13 residues. Here the CDR3 reads CSASNRGGNEQFF. In DNA, the CDR3 is TGCAGTGCTTCAAACAGGGGAGGCAATGAGCAGTTCTTC.

The V gene is TRBV4-2, the J gene TRBJ1-2; D uncertain. V lost 0 bases to trimming and J lost 8 bases, with 19 bases between them. CDR3 length: 16 residues. Germline CDR1 and CDR2: LGHNA and YNFKEQ. The CDR3 region has the DNA TGTGCCAGCAGCCAAGAGGGCGACGCCCCGAGAATGGGCTACACCTTC. Translating gives CASSQEGDAPRMGYTF.

In its sample, this clonotype was seen many times. J is TRBJ2-1 and V is TRBV5-5; 9 nucleotides align to TRBD2. This CDR3 spans 17 amino acids. V lost 2 bases and J lost 0; bases outside the gene matches: 6. Germline CDR1 reads SGHKS; CDR2 reads YYEKEE (reference sequence). Here the CDR3 reads CASSFRSGRSSYNEQFF. In DNA, the CDR3 is TGTGCCAGCAGCTTCCGCAGCGGGAGGTCCTCCTACAATGAGCAGTTCTTC.

With regard to this clonotype: Likely a read error: the CDR3 ends without its conserved phenylalanine or tryptophan. The V call is TRBV12-3 or TRBV12-4, the J call TRBJ2-7; D might be TRBD1 (5 bases). The DNA end is a closer match to TRBJ2-5, so the J assignment may be wrong. This CDR3 has 14 amino acids. DNA for the CDR3: TGTGCCAGCAGTTTGGGCAGGGCACAGGAGACCCAGTACCTC. It encodes CASSLGRAQETQYL.

The chain uses TRBV27 and TRBJ2-7; 9 positions agree with TRBD2. The CDR3 has 14 residues. Germline CDR1 MNHEY, CDR2 SMNVEV (reference sequence). Losses at the gene ends were 2 bases for V and 6 bases for J; bases not matched to a gene: 5. The CDR3 sequence: CASSLKLAGVEQYF. CDR3 nucleotides: TGTGCCAGCAGTTTAAAATTAGCGGGGGTCGAGCAGTACTTC.

The chain uses TRBV29-1 and TRBJ2-4; D is uncertain. Per the germline V gene, CDR1 is SQVTM and CDR2 is ANQGSEA. The V end lost 2 bases, the J end lost 5 bases, and 10 bases lay between the germline ends. This CDR3 spans 13 amino acids. The CDR3 DNA reads as TGCAGCGTTGAATTGCAGTTACAAAACATTCAGTACTTC. Translating gives CSVELQLQNIQYF.

This clonotype was seen a few times. V gene TRBV5-1 combines with J gene TRBJ1-5; 7 nucleotides match TRBD1. CDR3 length equals 14 residues. Trimming took 1 base from V and 5 from J; bases not matched to a gene: 3. Looked up from germline, CDR1 is SGHRS and CDR2 is YFSETQ. As DNA, the CDR3 is TGCGCCAGCAGCTTGACAGGGGAGGATCAGCCCCAGCATTTT. The encoded protein is CASSLTGEDQPQHF.

The chain has TRBV7-8 and TRBJ1-2, with D possibly TRBD1 on 5 matching bases. The CDR3 covers 14 residues. Trimming stripped 5 bases from V and 4 bases from J, with 14 bases between. Germline V gives CDR1 SGHVS, CDR2 FQNEAQ. The CDR3 is CASSQDRRSYGYTF. The CDR3 nucleotides read TGTGCCAGCAGCCAAGACAGACGGAGCTATGGCTACACCTTC.

The sample holds a few counts of this clonotype. V usage is TRBV25-1 and J usage is TRBJ1-1; D is perhaps TRBD1 (6 bases). Germline V gene sequence: CDR1 MGHDK, CDR2 SYGVNS. The CDR3 extends over 14 amino acids. Trimming took 6 bases from V and 0 from J, leaving 11 bases between them. CDR3 in amino acids: CASRETGMNTEAFF. Written as DNA, the CDR3 is TGTGCCAGCAGGGAGACAGGAATGAACACTGAAGCTTTCTTT. Supplemented by reference TRBV25-1 and TRBJ1-1, the full variable domain reads EADIYQTPRYLVIGTGKKITLECSQTMGHDKMYWYQQDPGMELHLIHYSYGVNSTEKGDLSSESTVSRIRTEHFPLTLESARPSHTSQYLCASRETGMNTEAFFGQGTRLTVV.

This clonotype was seen more than once but under ten times. The chain is built from TRBV4-3 and TRBJ2-1, with 8 bases identical to TRBD2. Germline V lookup: CDR1 LGHNA, CDR2 YSLEER. The CDR3 is 14 amino acids. Losses at the gene ends were 4 bases for V and 5 bases for J; bases not matched to a gene: 4. Written as DNA, the CDR3 is TGCGCCAGCAGCCGTACGGGGGGGAACAATGAGCAGTTCTTC. This translates into CASSRTGGNNEQFF.

A few counts support this clonotype. V and J are TRBV20-1 and TRBJ2-1; D call uncertain. The germline V gene encodes CDR1 DFQATT and CDR2 SNEGSKA (reference sequence). The ends were cut back, 3 bases at V and 2 bases at J, with 5 bases in the middle. There are 12 residues in the CDR3. CDR3 amino acids: CSASGPYNEQFF. The CDR3 DNA follows: TGCAGTGCTAGCGGCCCCTACAATGAGCAGTTCTTC.

This clonotype appeared a few times. V gene TRBV10-3 combines with J gene TRBJ2-6; 8 bases agree with TRBD2. The germline CDR1 and CDR2 sequences are ENHRY and SYGVKD. This CDR3 is 17 amino acids long. J was trimmed by 2 bases and V by 8 bases; bases with no gene match: 11. The CDR3 sequence: CAIREGVLWTGANVLTF. CDR3 coding DNA: TGTGCCATCCGGGAGGGGGTGCTTTGGACTGGGGCCAACGTCCTGACTTTC.

This clonotype was found a few times. V usage is TRBV14 and J usage is TRBJ2-1; 8 bases are a match to TRBD2. The CDR3 sequence is 17 residues long. V lost 0 bases, J lost 7 bases, and 11 bases stayed unmatched. CDR1 SGHDN and CDR2 FVKESK come from the germline V gene. The chain's CDR3 is CASSQELGAGVPNEQFF. The CDR3 DNA follows: TGTGCCAGCAGCCAAGAATTAGGAGCGGGGGTTCCAAATGAGCAGTTCTTC.

This chain uses TRBV5-1 with TRBJ2-5; weak D call: TRBD1 (6 bases). The CDR3 has 13 amino acids. The V and J ends lost 5 bases and 2 bases respectively, with 10 bases between them. Germline CDR1 is SGHRS and CDR2 is YFSETQ. The CDR3 region is CASRAQGQETQYF. In DNA form, the CDR3 reads TGCGCCAGCAGAGCCCAGGGGCAAGAGACCCAGTACTTC. The full variable domain, completed using reference TRBV5-1 and TRBJ2-5, is KAGVTQTPRYLIKTRGQQVTLSCSPISGHRSVSWYQQTPGQGLQFLFEYFSETQRNKGNFPGRFSGRQFSNSRSEMNVSTLELGDSALYLCASRAQGQETQYFGPGTRLLVL.